These 26 T cell receptor beta chains share one sample of origin, sequenced in a study of beta chain features in type 1 diabetes. Study-wide points: Type 1 diabetes patients showed a moderate but significant shortening of TCRB CDR3s in all four CD4+ subsets.

What was sequenced were expressed TCRB transcripts, since all of the isolated RNA had been reverse transcribed. The data were produced by immunoSEQ multiplex PCR, yet TCRdb's version contains in-frame clones alone and is incomplete. The table includes roughly 150,000 clones, 6.5% to 10% detected once. These receptors have no identified antigens. Material for sequencing was central memory CD4+ T cells from blood. These receptor sequences come from a woman aged 18-29 years with type 1 diabetes.

This clone was observed a handful of times. The chain employs TRBV23-1 and TRBJ1-4, with 7 bases identical to TRBD1. TRBV23-1 is recorded as an ORF, its role being uncertain. V lost 6 bases to trimming and J lost 4 bases; unmatched junction nucleotides: 5. The length of the CDR3 is 14 residues. The CDR3 sequence: CASSLGTVNEKLFF. CDR3 nucleotides: TGCGCCAGCAGCCTGGGGACAGTTAATGAAAAACTGTTTTTT.

This clone came up a few times. The chain is built from TRBV7-9 and TRBJ2-7, with D possibly being TRBD1 (6 bases). V was cut by 6 bases and J by 6 bases, with 15 bases left in between. The germline V gene has CDR1 SEHNR and CDR2 FQNEAQ (reference sequence). The CDR3 length is 13 residues. The CDR3 DNA reads as TGTGCCAGCAGTTCACAGGGTAGGGGCGAGCAGTACTTC. This encodes CASSSQGRGEQYF.

This clone was detected only a few times. V gene TRBV2 combines with J gene TRBJ2-7, with a weak D call TRBD1 (6 bases). V gave up 2 bases and J gave up 2 bases, with 10 bases separating them. Germline values: CDR1 SNHLY, CDR2 FYNNEI. This CDR3 comprises 14 residues. CDR3 in amino acids: CASSEFGTTYEQYF. The CDR3 region has the DNA TGTGCCAGCAGTGAATTTGGGACAACCTACGAGCAGTACTTC.

This clone was seen more than once but under ten times. The J gene is TRBJ2-1, the V gene TRBV11-3; 10 bases map to TRBD2. The CDR3 is 13 residues long. After removal of 6 bases from V and 10 bases from J, the junction contained 6 bases not matched to a gene. CDR1 and CDR2 from the germline V gene are SGHNT and YENEEA. The CDR3 DNA reads as TGTGCCAGCAGGTCTAGCGGGGGTAACGAGCAGTTCTTC. Translated: CASRSSGGNEQFF.

This clone was seen a few times. Other DNA sequences in the sample encode the same CDR3. This chain joins TRBV4-3 and TRBJ2-1; TRBD2 matches 10 bases. Germline assignment: CDR1 LGHNA and CDR2 YSLEER. Losses at the gene ends were 0 bases for V and 3 bases for J; bases not matched to a gene: 5. This CDR3 has 17 amino acids. DNA for the CDR3: TGCGCCAGCAGCCAAGATCGGACTAGCGGTTACTACAATGAGCAGTTCTTC. Protein product: CASSQDRTSGYYNEQFF.

This clone was detected only a few times. The chain uses TRBV7-2 and TRBJ1-2; a weak D match, TRBD1 (5 bases). The CDR3 totals 14 residues. CDR1 is SGHTA, CDR2 FQGNSA, per germline. Trimming cost V 1 base and J 2 bases, with 8 bases left between them. CDR3 protein: CASSLGQRNYGYTF. The DNA of the CDR3 is TGTGCCAGCAGCTTAGGACAGCGAAACTATGGCTACACCTTC.

This clone came up a few times. The V gene is TRBV29-1, the J gene TRBJ2-1; 11 bases are a match to TRBD2. The V gene end was trimmed by 7 bases and the J gene end by 5 bases; junction bases not matched to a gene: 4. Per the germline V gene, CDR1 is SQVTM and CDR2 is ANQGSEA. CDR3 size: 13 residues. The CDR3 DNA reads as TGCAGCGCGGGGACTAGCGGCCACAATGAGCAGTTCTTC. Translation gives CSAGTSGHNEQFF.

The table lists this clone with a few counts. The chain employs TRBV9 and TRBJ2-1; D perhaps matches TRBD2 (5 bases). Germline values: CDR1 SGDLS, CDR2 YYNGEE. This CDR3 has 15 residues. Deletions cut 0 bases from V and 3 bases from J, with 10 bases between. In nucleotides, the CDR3 is TGTGCCAGCAGCGTAGCTAGCATTTACTACAATGAGCAGTTCTTC. Translation: CASSVASIYYNEQFF.

This clone was picked up a small number of times. The chain is built from TRBV25-1 and TRBJ1-2; 8 bases fit TRBD1. V lost 4 bases to trimming and J lost 4 bases; unmatched junction nucleotides: 8. This CDR3 has 15 residues. Germline assignment: CDR1 MGHDK and CDR2 SYGVNS. CDR3 residues: CASSGSGTGLYGYTF. CDR3 sequence (DNA): TGTGCCAGCAGTGGGTCCGGGACAGGCCTCTATGGCTACACCTTC.

The chain links TRBV5-1 to TRBJ1-5; 7 bases are shared with TRBD1. This CDR3 has 16 residues. V was pared by 0 bases and J by 7 bases, with 10 bases of the junction left unmatched. Germline V gene sequence: CDR1 SGHRS, CDR2 YFSETQ. The CDR3 nucleotides read TGCGCCAGCAGCTTGGGCCCAGAGGGGGCCGGGCAGCCCCAGCATTTT. This gives the protein CASSLGPEGAGQPQHF.

A few counts support this clone. This sequence joins TRBV7-2 and TRBJ2-5; D is undetermined. Trimming took 0 bases from V and 5 from J, leaving 7 bases between them. The germline V gene has CDR1 SGHTA and CDR2 FQGNSA. This CDR3 is built from 13 residues. The CDR3 bases are TGTGCCAGCAGCTTAGCTAGTTTGGAGACCCAGTACTTC. Its translation is CASSLASLETQYF.

The chain is built from TRBV9 and TRBJ2-3, with D maybe TRBD1 (5 bases). The V end lost 3 bases, the J end lost 3 bases, and 5 bases lay between the germline ends. This CDR3 has 12 amino acids. Germline lookup yields CDR1 SGDLS and CDR2 YYNGEE. The CDR3 loop reads CASSGTTDTQYF. CDR3 sequence (DNA): TGTGCCAGCAGCGGGACAACAGATACGCAGTATTTT.

This chain links TRBV5-1 with TRBJ2-7; a weak D match, TRBD2 (6 bases). Trimming took off 4 bases at V and 4 bases at J, with 15 bases between the two ends. Germline V gives CDR1 SGHRS, CDR2 YFSETQ. The CDR3 sequence is 14 residues long. CDR3 in amino acids: CASSPDGGRYEQYF. DNA for the CDR3: TGCGCCAGCAGCCCCGACGGGGGAAGGTACGAGCAGTACTTC.

J is TRBJ2-5 and V is TRBV12-5; TRBD2 might be the D (6 bases). Trimming stripped 1 base from V and 10 bases from J, with 22 bases between. CDR3 size: 16 residues. CDR1 and CDR2 from the germline V gene are LGHNT and FRNRAP. DNA of the CDR3: TGTGCTAGTGGTTTGGCCTCCGGGACTTCGGGGGTGGGCCAGTACTTC. The encoded protein is CASGLASGTSGVGQYF.

This chain links TRBV5-6 with TRBJ2-7, with a possible D match to TRBD1 (5 bases). This CDR3 spans 12 amino acids. Trimming removed 2 bases at V and 6 bases at J, with 9 bases between. Germline-derived CDR1 and CDR2 are SGHDT and YYEEEE. The CDR3, as DNA: TGTGCCAGCAGCTTTTTAGGGGCCGAGCAGTACTTC. This sequence encodes CASSFLGAEQYF.

The table lists this clone with a few counts. This chain joins TRBV4-2 and TRBJ1-2; no clear D. Deletions cut 0 bases from V and 1 base from J, with 12 bases between. The CDR3 extends over 16 amino acids. In germline, CDR1 is LGHNA, CDR2 YNFKEQ. CDR3 nucleotide sequence: TGTGCCAGCAGCCAAGAAACGGAGGAAGTTAACTATGGCTACACCTTC. It specifies CASSQETEEVNYGYTF.

This clone was seen a handful of times. CDR3 sequence: CAISAGQGDEAFF. DNA of the CDR3: TGTGCCATCAGTGCGGGACAGGGGGATGAAGCTTTCTTT. The chain carries TRBV10-3 and TRBJ1-1; 11 nucleotides agree with TRBD1. Germline assignment: CDR1 ENHRY and CDR2 SYGVKD. V lost 4 bases to trimming and J lost 7 bases; unmatched junction nucleotides: 2. The CDR3 has 13 amino acids.

This clone has ten or more counts. This rearrangement joins TRBV14 to TRBJ2-3; no clear D gene. The CDR3 has 15 amino acids. V gave up 1 base and J gave up 0 bases, with 8 bases separating them. CDR1 is SGHDN and CDR2 is FVKESK in the germline V gene. CDR3 bases: TGTGCCAGCAGCCAAGTCATCGGGAGCACAGATACGCAGTATTTT. Translating it yields CASSQVIGSTDTQYF.

This clone has a handful of counts. The chain is built from TRBV7-2 and TRBJ1-1; D is undetermined. The CDR3 runs 11 residues. The V gene lost 7 bases and the J gene lost 2 bases, with 5 bases spanning the gap. Germline V gene lookup returns CDR1 SGHTA and CDR2 FQGNSA. The chain's CDR3 is CASTLNTEAFF. The CDR3 coding sequence is TGTGCCAGCACCCTAAACACTGAAGCTTTCTTT.

This chain connects TRBV7-2 to TRBJ2-5; the D gene is possibly TRBD1 (5 bases). Germline V gene lookup returns CDR1 SGHTA and CDR2 FQGNSA. This CDR3 has 15 residues. The ends were cut back, 5 bases at V and 1 base at J, with 14 bases in the middle. The CDR3 nucleotides read TGTGCCAGCAGCCCCAGGGCTGGGGCCCAAGAGACCCAGTACTTC. Encoded protein: CASSPRAGAQETQYF.

The rearrangement uses TRBV7-9 and TRBJ1-2; no firm D call. The V gene lost 1 base and the J gene lost 8 bases, with 14 bases spanning the gap. The CDR3 totals 14 residues. The germline V gene has CDR1 SEHNR and CDR2 FQNEAQ (reference sequence). The CDR3: CASSLVQAPGGYTF. CDR3 nucleotides: TGTGCCAGCAGCTTAGTCCAGGCCCCGGGGGGCTACACCTTC. Full variable domain (missing parts from reference TRBV7-9 and TRBJ1-2): DTGVSQNPRHKITKRGQNVTFRCDPISEHNRLYWYRQTLGQGPEFLTYFQNEAQLEKSRLLSDRFSAERPKGSFSTLEIQRTEQGDSAMYLCASSLVQAPGGYTFGSGTRLTVV.

This clone was picked up a small number of times. The chain uses TRBV29-1 and TRBJ1-4; no firm D call. Trimming took off 8 bases at V and 6 bases at J, with 10 bases between the two ends. The CDR3 length is 11 residues. Germline assignment: CDR1 SQVTM and CDR2 ANQGSEA. The CDR3 DNA sequence: TGCAGCCTCCGAGTTGATGAAAAACTGTTTTTT. Amino acid sequence: CSLRVDEKLFF.

This clone was seen a handful of times. The rearrangement uses TRBV2 and TRBJ2-2, with 10 bases identical to TRBD2. The CDR3 spans 17 residues. The germline CDR1 and CDR2 sequences are SNHLY and FYNNEI. V shed 3 bases and J 4 bases; nucleotides not matched to a gene: 8. CDR3 DNA: TGTGCCAGCAGTGATAGCGGGAGGCGTTCGTTCACCGGGGAGCTGTTTTTT. This gives the protein CASSDSGRRSFTGELFF. Full variable domain (rest looked up from reference TRBV2 and TRBJ2-2): EPEVTQTPSHQVTQMGQEVILRCVPISNHLYFYWYRQILGQKVEFLVSFYNNEISEKSEIFDDQFSVERPDGSNFTLKIRSTKLEDSAMYFCASSDSGRRSFTGELFFGEGSRLTVL.

This sequence joins TRBV6-1 and TRBJ2-1; TRBD1 agrees at 8 bases. After removal of 6 bases from V and 9 bases from J, the junction contained 10 bases not matched to a gene. Looked up from germline, CDR1 is MNHNS and CDR2 is SASEGT. The CDR3 is 14 amino acids. The DNA of the CDR3 is TGTGCCAGCAGCCCAGGGACAGGTAGAGGTGAGCAGTTCTTC. It yields the protein CASSPGTGRGEQFF.

This clone showed up just a few times. The rearrangement links TRBV4-1 to TRBJ1-1, with 7 bases that match TRBD1. From germline, CDR1 is MGHRA and CDR2 YSYEKL. The V segment lost 6 bases and the J segment 1 base; nucleotides outside the gene matches: 5. The length of the CDR3 is 14 residues. Here the CDR3 DNA reads TGCGCCAGCAGGGGACAGCTCAAGAACACTGAAGCTTTCTTT. It translates to CASRGQLKNTEAFF.

The rearrangement uses TRBV6-1 and TRBJ2-3; D is possibly TRBD2 (5 bases). The CDR3 consists of 12 residues. Trimming removed 7 bases at V and 5 bases at J, with 10 bases between. CDR1 MNHNS and CDR2 SASEGT come from the germline V gene. The CDR3 protein is CASTEGRDTQYF. CDR3 DNA sequence: TGTGCCAGCACCGAAGGGAGAGATACGCAGTATTTT.